Shown below are 9 T cell receptor beta chains from a single sample sequenced in a study of blood T cell repertoires in COVID-19. Assay: immunoSEQ multiplex PCR; the TCRdb copy retains only in-frame clones and omits some. Among 130,000 to 150,000 clones listed, 75% to 90% were seen once. Sequenced sample: PBMCs or T cells enriched from blood (not recorded which). The origin of the receptors is a woman aged 40 to 49 who had been exposed to COVID-19.

In this sample, this clone turned up once. The rearrangement joins TRBV21-1 to TRBJ2-7; the table's D call of TRBD1 was not tested on the DNA. TRBV21-1 is classified as a pseudogene. This CDR3 has 12 residues. The DNA for the CDR3 is TGTGCCAGCAGGCAGGGCTCCTACGAGCAGTACTTC. It translates to CASRQGSYEQYF.

Only a few counts were recorded for this clone. This CDR3 reads CASSSGQGITEAFF. The CDR3 DNA is TGTGCCAGCAGTTCGGGACAGGGGATCACTGAAGCTTTCTTT. The chain carries TRBV6-2 or TRBV6-3 and TRBJ1-1; 10 bases match TRBD1. Trimming took 4 bases from V and 4 from J; bases not matched to a gene: 3. From germline, CDR1 is MNHEY and CDR2 SVGEGT. The CDR3 is 14 residues long.

The chain couples TRBV3-1 (or the pseudogene TRBV3-2) to TRBJ1-3; D may be TRBD1 (6 bases). The CDR3 loop spans 16 amino acids. Germline values: CDR1 LGHDT, CDR2 YNNKEL (reference sequence). Trimming took 5 bases from V and 1 from J, leaving 15 bases between them. CDR3 bases: TGTGCCAGCAGCGGGCGCGACAGGAAATCTGGAAACACCATATATTTT. Its translation: CASSGRDRKSGNTIYF.

The rearrangement uses TRBV19 and TRBJ2-7, with a tentative D call TRBD1 (5 bases). Germline V gene lookup returns CDR1 LNHDA and CDR2 SQIVND (reference sequence). The CDR3 contains 14 residues. V lost 3 bases to trimming and J lost 0 bases, with 9 bases between them. The CDR3 DNA reads as TGTGCCAGTAGTATTACAGGACCCTCCTACGAGCAGTACTTC. Protein sequence: CASSITGPSYEQYF.

The chain links TRBV7-2 to TRBJ2-3; D perhaps matches TRBD2 (6 bases). The CDR3 is 15 amino acids. V was trimmed by 5 bases and J by 11 bases, leaving 23 bases between them. Germline V lookup: CDR1 SGHTA, CDR2 FQGNSA. The CDR3 sequence: CASSPDVAEGRKQYF. The CDR3 coding sequence is TGTGCCAGCAGCCCCGATGTAGCGGAAGGTAGGAAGCAGTATTTT. The full variable domain, with the rest looked up from reference TRBV7-2 and TRBJ2-3, is GAGVSQSPSNKVTEKGKDVELRCDPISGHTALYWYRQSLGQGLEFLIYFQGNSAPDKSGLPSDRFSAERTGGSVSTLTIQRTQQEDSAVYLCASSPDVAEGRKQYFGPGTRLTVL.

The J gene is TRBJ1-6, the V gene TRBV5-1; 7 bases match TRBD1. The length of the CDR3 is 15 residues. Trimming took 0 bases from V and 9 from J; bases not matched to a gene: 6. Per germline, CDR1 SGHRS and CDR2 YFSETQ. This CDR3 is CASSLAGGLSSPLHF. The CDR3 coding sequence is TGCGCCAGCAGCTTGGCAGGGGGTCTGAGTTCACCCCTCCACTTT.

V usage is TRBV6-1 and J usage is TRBJ1-2, with 7 bases aligning to TRBD1. Germline-derived CDR1 and CDR2 are MNHNS and SASEGT. The CDR3 has 14 amino acids. Trimming took 6 bases from V and 6 from J; bases not matched to a gene: 10. CDR3 nucleotides: TGTGCCAGCAGCCAGCTCGGGACAGCGAATGGCTACACCTTC. This gives the protein CASSQLGTANGYTF.

The chain couples TRBV6-1 to TRBJ1-2; 8 bases are shared with TRBD1. The CDR3 extends over 15 amino acids. CDR1 is MNHNS and CDR2 is SASEGT in the germline V gene. V lost 3 bases to trimming and J lost 7 bases; unmatched junction nucleotides: 10. This CDR3 reads CASSDAPGQGAGYTF. The CDR3 region has the DNA TGTGCCAGCAGTGACGCCCCGGGTCAGGGGGCTGGCTACACCTTC.

This chain links TRBV3-1 (or the pseudogene TRBV3-2) with TRBJ2-4; the match to TRBD1 covers 7 bases. Trimming cost V 6 bases and J 4 bases; bases outside gene matches: 9. CDR1 and CDR2 from the germline V gene are LGHDT and YNNKEL (reference sequence). The CDR3 runs to 15 residues. Here the CDR3 reads CASSYRGDRKNIQYF. CDR3 in DNA: TGTGCCAGCAGTTACCGTGGGGACAGAAAAAACATTCAGTACTTC.